A single sample is the source of the 18 T cell receptor beta chains below, sequenced in a study of CD8 T cells in ankylosing spondylitis. One entry per CDR3 protein results from TCRdb running MiXCR on the 5' RACE reads. The table has about 160,000 distinct CDR3 sequences, about a sixth seen once. The sequencing input was blood, either unsorted or a sorted T cell fraction (not recorded which). These receptors came from a male donor with ankylosing spondylitis or in good health (not recorded which).

This clonotype has just a few counts. The chain has TRBV7-6 and TRBJ2-5; D is possibly TRBD1 (6 bases). With 5 bases removed from V and 7 bases from J, the gap between germline ends came to 8 bases. The CDR3 spans 11 residues. Per germline, CDR1 SGHVS and CDR2 FNYEAQ. CDR3 coding DNA: TGTGCCAGCAGCCGAGGGGGGACCCAGTACTTC. Protein product: CASSRGGTQYF.

This clonotype has only a few counts. This chain joins TRBV3-1 and TRBJ1-1, with 7 positions matching TRBD1. In germline, CDR1 is LGHDT, CDR2 YNNKEL (reference sequence). The CDR3 sequence is 15 residues long. V was pared by 3 bases and J by 1 base, with 5 bases of the junction left unmatched. CDR3: CASSQAGTANTEAFF. CDR3 nucleotide sequence: TGTGCCAGCAGCCAGGCCGGGACAGCGAACACTGAAGCTTTCTTT.

This clonotype was seen at least ten times. The chain is built from TRBV5-6 and TRBJ2-3; the D gene is possibly TRBD1 (5 bases). V lost 0 bases, J lost 0 bases, and 14 bases lay in between. The CDR3 has 17 amino acids. Germline loops: CDR1 SGHDT, CDR2 YYEEEE. In DNA, the CDR3 is TGTGCCAGCAGCTTGGCGGTGCAGGGATGGAGCACAGATACGCAGTATTTT. Amino acids: CASSLAVQGWSTDTQYF.

This clonotype was detected a few times. This chain connects TRBV5-1 to TRBJ2-5; a weak D match, TRBD1 (5 bases). The V gene's germline CDR1 is SGHRS and CDR2 YFSETQ. V shed 0 bases and J shed 5 bases, with 11 bases lying between them. The CDR3 sequence is 14 residues long. CDR3 amino acids: CASSLAGNLETQYF. Written as DNA, the CDR3 is TGCGCCAGCAGCTTGGCAGGGAACTTGGAGACCCAGTACTTC.

The chain couples TRBV3-1 to TRBJ2-2, with D possibly TRBD1 on 5 matching bases. The ends were cut back, 0 bases at V and 0 bases at J, with 11 bases in the middle. The CDR3 is made up of 17 amino acids. Germline V gene data show CDR1 as LGHDT and CDR2 as YNNKEL (reference sequence). The CDR3 here is CASSQDLGPPNTGELFF. The CDR3 bases are TGTGCCAGCAGCCAAGACTTGGGGCCCCCGAACACCGGGGAGCTGTTTTTT.

This clonotype was found a few times. The rearrangement joins TRBV10-3 to TRBJ2-7; 7 bases align to TRBD1. V gave up 8 bases and J gave up 6 bases; unmatched junction bases: 7. The CDR3 contains 12 residues. The germline gives CDR1 ENHRY, CDR2 SYGVKD. The CDR3 is CAIARGKAEQYF. CDR3 DNA sequence: TGTGCCATCGCCAGGGGGAAGGCCGAGCAGTACTTC.

This clonotype was counted only a few times. The V call is TRBV30, the J call TRBJ1-2; D not certain. CDR1 and CDR2 from the germline V gene are GTSNPN and SVGIG (reference sequence). The V end lost 3 bases, the J end lost 6 bases, and 14 bases lay between the germline ends. There are 13 residues in the CDR3. CDR3 residues: CAWRPVGVDGYTF. Written as DNA, the CDR3 is TGTGCCTGGAGGCCCGTGGGTGTTGATGGCTACACCTTC.

This clonotype showed up many times. The rearrangement uses TRBV20-1 and TRBJ2-3; 8 bases agree with TRBD2. Germline assignment: CDR1 DFQATT and CDR2 SNEGSKA (reference sequence). The trim removed 5 bases at V and 3 bases at J, leaving 10 bases unmatched. The CDR3 runs to 15 residues. Here the CDR3 DNA reads TGCAGTGCTCCGAACCCGGGAGGGCCGACAGATACGCAGTATTTT. Its protein product is CSAPNPGGPTDTQYF.

This clonotype was observed a single time. It may be a read error: a sequence one base away is much more abundant. The V and J genes are TRBV5-1 and TRBJ2-1, with D possibly being TRBD1 (6 bases). V lost 0 bases and J lost 4, with 11 bases in between. This CDR3 has 15 residues. The germline V gene encodes CDR1 SGHRS and CDR2 YFSETQ. DNA of the CDR3: TGCGCCAGCAGCTTGGCAGGGGCTCGGTACAATGAGCAGTTCTTC. Protein sequence: CASSLAGARYNEQFF.

This clonotype was counted at least ten times. The chain employs TRBV9 and TRBJ2-3; 8 bases agree with TRBD1. CDR1 and CDR2 from the germline V gene are SGDLS and YYNGEE. After removal of 3 bases from V and 4 bases from J, the junction contained 10 bases not matched to a gene. This CDR3 region has 16 residues. The CDR3, as DNA: TGTGCCAGCAGCGAGACAGGGGTGGGCCGTGCAGATACGCAGTATTTT. Amino acid sequence: CASSETGVGRADTQYF.

On this clonotype itself: One end of the junction varies from germline; a read error may be responsible. J is TRBJ2-5 and V is TRBV7-3; D assignment may be TRBD1 or TRBD2 (6 bases each). The CDR3 consists of 14 residues. Germline CDR1 and CDR2: SGHTA and FQGTGA. Written as DNA, the CDR3 is TGTGCCAGCAACTTAAACACGGGGGCGGAGACCCAGTACTTC. Its translation is CASNLNTGAETQYF.

In this sample, this clonotype turned up many times. An end of the junction differs from the germline gene, which may be a read error. The chain combines TRBV5-1 with TRBJ1-2; TRBD1 matches 9 bases. CDR1 is SGHRS and CDR2 is YFSETQ in the germline V gene. This CDR3 comprises 15 residues. CDR3 sequence reads: CASRLSGTGNFGYTF. Here the CDR3 DNA reads TGCGCCAGCAGATTATCCGGGACAGGGAACTTTGGCTACACCTTC.

The chain carries TRBV20-1 and TRBJ2-3; D gene uncertain. The V end lost 4 bases, the J end lost 15 bases, and 14 bases lay between the germline ends. Looked up from germline, CDR1 is DFQATT and CDR2 is SNEGSKA (reference sequence). The CDR3 runs 10 residues. The CDR3 here is CSATHPLLYF. CDR3 sequence (DNA): TGCAGTGCTACCCACCCGCTCTTATATTTT.

This clonotype was counted only a few times. Mismatch with germline at one junction end may stem from a read error. J is TRBJ2-1 and V is TRBV5-5; 9 nucleotides agree with TRBD1. The CDR3 covers 16 residues. Germline V gene lookup returns CDR1 SGHKS and CDR2 YYEKEE (reference sequence). The chain's CDR3 is CASRLGQGVAYNEQFF. The DNA for the CDR3 is TGTGCCAGCAGGTTGGGACAGGGTGTAGCGTACAATGAGCAGTTCTTC.

This clonotype turned up a few times. The chain links TRBV27 to TRBJ2-1; D call uncertain. Trimming stripped 3 bases from V and 2 bases from J, with 11 bases between. The length of the CDR3 is 15 residues. CDR1 is MNHEY, CDR2 SMNVEV, per germline (reference sequence). The CDR3 loop is CASSFDFQPYNEQFF. Written as DNA, the CDR3 is TGTGCCAGCAGTTTTGATTTCCAGCCCTACAATGAGCAGTTCTTC.

This clonotype was recorded at least ten times. This chain links TRBV20-1 with TRBJ1-2, with TRBD1 as a possible D gene (5 bases). V was trimmed by 6 bases and J by 4 bases, leaving 15 bases between them. The CDR3 consists of 13 residues. From germline, CDR1 is DFQATT and CDR2 SNEGSKA (reference sequence). Written as DNA, the CDR3 is TGCAGTGCAGTGTCGGAGGGGCTCTATGGCTACACCTTC. Translation gives CSAVSEGLYGYTF.

This clonotype was seen at least ten times. V and J are TRBV12-3 or TRBV12-4 and TRBJ2-2; D is unresolved. Trimming stripped 3 bases from V and 6 bases from J, with 5 bases between. This CDR3 has 12 residues. This chain's CDR3 is CASSFRAGELFF. The CDR3 DNA sequence: TGTGCCAGCAGTTTCCGGGCCGGGGAGCTGTTTTTT.

This clonotype was counted ten times or more. The rearrangement links TRBV5-5 to TRBJ1-5; D is uncertain. This CDR3 has 14 residues. Germline loops: CDR1 SGHKS, CDR2 YYEKEE (reference sequence). Trimming left V 9 bases short and J 2 bases short, with 15 bases between. CDR3 residues: CATQFTQGNQPQHF. The CDR3 coding sequence is TGTGCCACCCAGTTTACCCAGGGCAATCAGCCCCAGCATTTT.